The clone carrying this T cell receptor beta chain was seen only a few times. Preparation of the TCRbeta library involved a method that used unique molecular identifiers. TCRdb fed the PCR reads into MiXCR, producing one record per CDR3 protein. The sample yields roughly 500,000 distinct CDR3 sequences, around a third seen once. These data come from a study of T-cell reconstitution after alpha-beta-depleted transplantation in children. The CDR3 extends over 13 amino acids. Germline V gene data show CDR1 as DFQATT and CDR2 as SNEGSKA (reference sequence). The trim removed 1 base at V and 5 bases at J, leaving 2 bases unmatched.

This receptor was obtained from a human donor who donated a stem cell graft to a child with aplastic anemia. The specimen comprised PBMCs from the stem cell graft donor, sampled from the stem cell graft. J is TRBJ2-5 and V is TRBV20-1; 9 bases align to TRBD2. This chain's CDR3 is CSARATSGETQYF. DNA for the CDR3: TGCAGTGCTAGAGCGACTAGCGGTGAGACCCAGTACTTC.